This T cell receptor (beta chain) was retrieved from a study of PD-1 blockade in classical Hodgkin lymphoma. Study conclusions and caveats: A significant rise in TCR diversity by C4D1 was seen for CD4+ but not CD8+ cells. Diversity similar to that of newly diagnosed patients was seen at baseline in complete responders.

CDR3 length equals 16 residues. The V gene end was trimmed by 1 base and the J gene end by 4 bases; junction bases not matched to a gene: 10. The germline V gene has CDR1 SGHNT and CDR2 YYREEE (reference sequence). About this clone: Its specificity is not known.

Each of the patients experienced relapse following autologous stem cell transplantation, and their brentuximab vedotin exposure differed. This table comes from immunoSEQ multiplex PCR, and its TCRdb copy is limited to in-frame clones, with some not included. The data contain 40,000 or so clones, 76% of them seen just once; the ten biggest clones take up approximately 11%. Source: peripheral blood mononuclear cells (PBMCs), taken at baseline. The sequence was obtained from a human donor with classical Hodgkin lymphoma. The chain joins TRBV5-4 to TRBJ2-5, with TRBD2 identical over 7 bases. CDR3 loop: CASSLPTSVARETQYF. CDR3 in DNA: TGTGCCAGCAGCTTGCCTACTAGCGTCGCGCGAGAGACCCAGTACTTC.